These 18 T cell receptor beta chains originate from one sample sequenced in a study of cytomegalovirus exposure and HLA in healthy donors. The PCR had 60 Vbeta and 13 Jbeta primers. Method: immunoSEQ multiplex PCR; TCRdb's copy keeps in-frame clones and lacks some. The table includes under 150,000 clones, approximately 80% detected once. The sequenced sample was PBMCs. The receptors stem from a male donor in good health and CMV-seropositive.

The chain carries TRBV7-2 and TRBJ2-7; D ambiguous. The CDR3 consists of 13 residues. Trimming stripped 1 base from V and 6 bases from J, with 10 bases between. CDR1 SGHTA and CDR2 FQGNSA come from the germline V gene. The CDR3 nucleotides are TGTGCCAGCAGCTTAGACGGAGTAGGCGAGCAGTACTTC. Its translation: CASSLDGVGEQYF.

This clone was seen only a few times. The chain couples TRBV7-9 to TRBJ2-7, with TRBD1 identical over 11 bases. Germline CDR1 SEHNR, CDR2 FQNEAQ (reference sequence). This CDR3 is built from 19 residues. The V segment lost 1 base and the J segment 2 bases; nucleotides outside the gene matches: 13. The CDR3 loop reads CASSLVTERTGGNPYEQYF. CDR3 nucleotide sequence: TGTGCCAGCAGCTTAGTTACTGAGCGGACAGGGGGCAACCCCTACGAGCAGTACTTC.

The chain's CDR3 is CASSLGRNQPQHF. The CDR3 DNA is TGTGCCAGCAGCTTGGGGAGGAATCAGCCCCAGCATTTT. V and J are TRBV7-2 and TRBJ1-5; D is ambiguous. The CDR3 is made up of 13 amino acids. In germline, CDR1 is SGHTA, CDR2 FQGNSA. V gave up 3 bases and J gave up 4 bases, with 7 bases separating them.

The J gene is TRBJ1-2, the V gene TRBV28; D is unresolved. CDR3 length: 15 residues. Germline loops: CDR1 MDHEN, CDR2 SYDVKM. The V and J ends lost 6 bases and 4 bases respectively, with 18 bases between them. The CDR3 sequence: CASRQNVGDFYGYTF. The CDR3 coding sequence is TGTGCCAGCAGACAAAACGTCGGGGATTTCTATGGCTACACCTTC.

This clone appeared a single time. The V and J genes are TRBV7-9 and TRBJ2-2; TRBD2 agrees at 12 bases. The CDR3 extends over 15 amino acids. Germline V gene sequence: CDR1 SEHNR, CDR2 FQNEAQ (reference sequence). V trimming: 4 bases; J trimming: 4 bases; junction bases outside the gene matches: 1. CDR3 nucleotide sequence: TGTGCCAGCAGCTCGACTAGCGGGAGCACCGGGGAGCTGTTTTTT. Its protein is CASSSTSGSTGELFF. The full variable domain, rest sourced from reference TRBV7-9 and TRBJ2-2, is DTGVSQNPRHKITKRGQNVTFRCDPISEHNRLYWYRQTLGQGPEFLTYFQNEAQLEKSRLLSDRFSAERPKGSFSTLEIQRTEQGDSAMYLCASSSTSGSTGELFFGEGSRLTVL.

The chain recombines TRBV2 with TRBJ1-2; D may be TRBD1 (5 bases). The CDR3 runs 14 residues. Looked up from germline, CDR1 is SNHLY and CDR2 is FYNNEI. V was clipped by 7 bases and J by 3 bases, with 15 bases between them. CDR3 in amino acids: CASTRQGRDYGYTF. CDR3 in DNA: TGTGCCAGCACTCGGCAGGGTAGGGACTATGGCTACACCTTC. The variable domain in full, with the rest retrieved from reference TRBV2 and TRBJ1-2, is EPEVTQTPSHQVTQMGQEVILRCVPISNHLYFYWYRQILGQKVEFLVSFYNNEISEKSEIFDDQFSVERPDGSNFTLKIRSTKLEDSAMYFCASTRQGRDYGYTFGSGTRLTVV.

This clone came up a few times. This chain joins TRBV4-1 and TRBJ1-2; 8 bases agree with TRBD1. The CDR3 covers 14 residues. The J segment lost 4 bases and the V segment lost 5 bases, leaving 6 bases of the junction unmatched. Looked up from germline, CDR1 is MGHRA and CDR2 is YSYEKL. The CDR3 reads CASSSDRVGYGYTF. The CDR3 DNA sequence: TGCGCCAGCAGCTCGGACAGGGTGGGCTATGGCTACACCTTC.

V gene TRBV9 combines with J gene TRBJ2-7, with D possibly matching TRBD2 (5 bases). V was pared by 0 bases and J by 3 bases, with 10 bases between. The CDR3 consists of 14 residues. CDR1 SGDLS and CDR2 YYNGEE come from the germline V gene. CDR3 coding DNA: TGTGCCAGCAGCGTAGGAGGGTCGTTCTACGAGCAGTACTTC. It codes for CASSVGGSFYEQYF.

The chain employs TRBV2 and TRBJ2-7; a weak D match, TRBD2 (7 bases). V lost 8 bases and J 3 bases, leaving 17 bases between the germline ends. There are 14 residues in the CDR3. The germline V gene encodes CDR1 SNHLY and CDR2 FYNNEI. The CDR3 here is CASWAGASFYEQYF. CDR3 nucleotides: TGTGCCAGCTGGGCGGGGGCTTCCTTCTACGAGCAGTACTTC.

The rearrangement links TRBV7-9 to TRBJ2-7; maybe TRBD1 (6 bases). Trimming removed 4 bases at V and 3 bases at J, with 16 bases between. The CDR3 spans 15 residues. Germline V lookup: CDR1 SEHNR, CDR2 FQNEAQ (reference sequence). The CDR3 region has the DNA TGTGCCAGCAGCTCATTTGACAGGCCAGACTACGAGCAGTACTTC. Protein product: CASSSFDRPDYEQYF.

In this sample, this clone turned up once. This rearrangement joins TRBV20-1 to TRBJ2-5; D remains ambiguous. The assigned J gene may be wrong: the sequence end matches TRBJ2-7 better. This CDR3 has 11 amino acids. The germline gives CDR1 DFQATT, CDR2 SNEGSKA (reference sequence). CDR3 protein: CSASPNYEQYF. The CDR3 nucleotides read TGCAGTGCTAGCCCGAACTACGAGCAGTACTTC.

The sample holds one count of this clone. This rearrangement joins TRBV7-2 to TRBJ2-7; the match to TRBD2 covers 8 bases. CDR1 and CDR2 from the germline V gene are SGHTA and FQGNSA. The junction had 10 bases not matched to a gene; V was cut back by 5 bases and J by 4 bases. The CDR3 spans 15 residues. CDR3 loop: CASSAGTSALYEQYF. The CDR3 nucleotides are TGTGCCAGCAGCGCCGGGACTAGTGCGCTGTACGAGCAGTACTTC.

This clone has more than one count but fewer than ten. V is TRBV7-3 and J is TRBJ2-5, with D perhaps matching TRBD2 (6 bases). CDR1 is SGHTA, CDR2 FQGTGA, per germline. The CDR3 has 13 residues. Trimming pared 8 bases from V and 5 bases from J, leaving 15 bases between. The CDR3 loop is CASSPRGRETQYF. CDR3 DNA sequence: TGTGCCAGCTCCCCGCGGGGCCGGGAGACCCAGTACTTC.

This clone showed up just a few times. The genes are TRBV11-3 and TRBJ2-7, with 7 bases matching TRBD1. Losses at the gene ends were 4 bases for V and 4 bases for J; bases not matched to a gene: 1. The CDR3 is 12 residues long. CDR1 and CDR2 (germline): SGHNT, YENEEA. The DNA of the CDR3 is TGTGCCAGCAGCTCAGGGGGATACGAGCAGTACTTC. Protein product: CASSSGGYEQYF.

V is TRBV19 and J is TRBJ2-6; no clear D gene. V was trimmed by 5 bases and J by 4 bases, leaving 9 bases between them. From germline, CDR1 is LNHDA and CDR2 SQIVND (reference sequence). This CDR3 has 14 amino acids. The CDR3 region is CASSPMTGANVLTF. DNA of the CDR3: TGTGCCAGTAGTCCTATGACAGGGGCCAACGTCCTGACTTTC.

This clone was seen only a few times. J is TRBJ2-3 and V is TRBV28; D is perhaps TRBD2 (6 bases). CDR3 length equals 17 residues. Trimming took off 4 bases at V and 6 bases at J, with 23 bases between the two ends. CDR1 MDHEN and CDR2 SYDVKM come from the germline V gene. CDR3 residues: CASSSPLEWGRWDTQYF. The DNA of the CDR3 is TGTGCCAGCAGTTCCCCCTTGGAGTGGGGGAGGTGGGATACGCAGTATTTT.

This clone was counted a few times. J is TRBJ2-7 and V is TRBV30; D not certain. CDR1 is GTSNPN, CDR2 SVGIG, per germline (reference sequence). V lost 2 bases, J lost 4 bases, and 9 bases lay in between. The CDR3 runs 12 residues. For the CDR3, the DNA is TGTGCCTGGAGTAGCGCGTCGTACGAGCAGTACTTC. Its protein is CAWSSASYEQYF.

The chain is built from TRBV7-2 and TRBJ2-5; weak D call: TRBD2 (5 bases). The J call is uncertain, as TRBJ2-7 better fits the DNA end. The CDR3 sequence is 15 residues long. CDR1 is SGHTA and CDR2 is FQGNSA in the germline V gene. The CDR3 protein is CASSLISGPSYEQYF. The CDR3 coding sequence is TGTGCCAGCAGCTTAATCAGCGGCCCGTCCTACGAGCAGTACTTC.